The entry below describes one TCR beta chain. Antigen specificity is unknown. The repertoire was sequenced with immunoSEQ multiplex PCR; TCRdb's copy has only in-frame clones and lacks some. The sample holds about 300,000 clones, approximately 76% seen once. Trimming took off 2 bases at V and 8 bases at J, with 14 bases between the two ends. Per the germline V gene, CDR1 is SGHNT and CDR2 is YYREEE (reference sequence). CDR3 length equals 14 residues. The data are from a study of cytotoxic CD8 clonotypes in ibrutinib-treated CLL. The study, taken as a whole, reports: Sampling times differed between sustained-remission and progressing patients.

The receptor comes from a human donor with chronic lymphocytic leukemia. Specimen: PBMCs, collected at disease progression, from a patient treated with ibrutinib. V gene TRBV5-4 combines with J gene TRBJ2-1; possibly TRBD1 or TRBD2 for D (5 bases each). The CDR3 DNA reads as TGTGCCAGCAGCTTTGAGGGGCTTGAAGATGAGCAGTTCTTC. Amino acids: CASSFEGLEDEQFF.